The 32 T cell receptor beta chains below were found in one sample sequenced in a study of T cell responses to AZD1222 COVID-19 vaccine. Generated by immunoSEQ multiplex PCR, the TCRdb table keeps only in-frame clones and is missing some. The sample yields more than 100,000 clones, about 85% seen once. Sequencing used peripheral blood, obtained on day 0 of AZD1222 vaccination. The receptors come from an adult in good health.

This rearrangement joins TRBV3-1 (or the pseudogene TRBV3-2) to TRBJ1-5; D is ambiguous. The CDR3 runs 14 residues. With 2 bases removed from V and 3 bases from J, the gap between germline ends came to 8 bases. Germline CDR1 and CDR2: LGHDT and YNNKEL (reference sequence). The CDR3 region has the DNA TGTGCCAGCAGCCAAAGGGCCTACAATCAGCCCCAGCATTTT. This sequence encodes CASSQRAYNQPQHF.

This chain's CDR3 is CASSTQEGDLRYSNQPQHF. For the CDR3, the DNA is TGTGCCAGCAGCACCCAAGAAGGGGACCTACGATATAGCAATCAGCCCCAGCATTTT. The rearrangement uses TRBV21-1 and TRBJ1-5. TRBV21-1 is tagged as a pseudogene. CDR3 size: 19 residues.

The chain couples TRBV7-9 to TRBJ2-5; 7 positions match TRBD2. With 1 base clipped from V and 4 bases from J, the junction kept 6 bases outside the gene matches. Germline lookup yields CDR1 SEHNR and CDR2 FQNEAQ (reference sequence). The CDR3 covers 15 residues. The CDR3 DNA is TGTGCCAGCAGCTTAGACGGCAGGGAGGGAGAGACCCAGTACTTC. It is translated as CASSLDGREGETQYF. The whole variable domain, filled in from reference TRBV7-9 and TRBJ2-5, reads DTGVSQNPRHKITKRGQNVTFRCDPISEHNRLYWYRQTLGQGPEFLTYFQNEAQLEKSRLLSDRFSAERPKGSFSTLEIQRTEQGDSAMYLCASSLDGREGETQYFGPGTRLLVL.

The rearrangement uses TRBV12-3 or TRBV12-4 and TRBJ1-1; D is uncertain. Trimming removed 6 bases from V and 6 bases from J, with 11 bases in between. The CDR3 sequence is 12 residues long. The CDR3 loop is CASSQRSPEAFF. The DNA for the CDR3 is TGTGCCAGCAGCCAAAGGAGCCCTGAAGCTTTCTTT.

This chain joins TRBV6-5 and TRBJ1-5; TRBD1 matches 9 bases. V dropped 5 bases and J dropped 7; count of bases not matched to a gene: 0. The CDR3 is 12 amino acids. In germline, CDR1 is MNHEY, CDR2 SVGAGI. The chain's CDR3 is CASSTGGQPQHF. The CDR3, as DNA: TGTGCCAGCAGTACAGGGGGCCAGCCCCAGCATTTT.

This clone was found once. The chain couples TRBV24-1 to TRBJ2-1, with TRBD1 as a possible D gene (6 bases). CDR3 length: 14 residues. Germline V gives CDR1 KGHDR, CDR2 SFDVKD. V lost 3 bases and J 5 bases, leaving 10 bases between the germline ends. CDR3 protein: CATSDPGQNNEQFF. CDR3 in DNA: TGTGCCACCAGTGATCCCGGACAGAACAATGAGCAGTTCTTC.

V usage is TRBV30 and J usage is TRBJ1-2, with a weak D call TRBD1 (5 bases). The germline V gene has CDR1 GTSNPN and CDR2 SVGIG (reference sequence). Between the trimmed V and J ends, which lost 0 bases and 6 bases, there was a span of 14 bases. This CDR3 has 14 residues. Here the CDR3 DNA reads TGTGCCTGGAGTGTAAACTCCCTAGGGGATGGCTACACCTTC. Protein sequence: CAWSVNSLGDGYTF.

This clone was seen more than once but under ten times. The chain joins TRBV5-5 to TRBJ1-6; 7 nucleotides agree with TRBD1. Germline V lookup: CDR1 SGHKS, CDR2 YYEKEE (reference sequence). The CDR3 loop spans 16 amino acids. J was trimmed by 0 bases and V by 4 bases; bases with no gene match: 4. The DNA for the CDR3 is TGTGCCAGCAGCGAGGGGGCTACCTCCTATAATTCACCCCTCCACTTT. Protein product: CASSEGATSYNSPLHF.

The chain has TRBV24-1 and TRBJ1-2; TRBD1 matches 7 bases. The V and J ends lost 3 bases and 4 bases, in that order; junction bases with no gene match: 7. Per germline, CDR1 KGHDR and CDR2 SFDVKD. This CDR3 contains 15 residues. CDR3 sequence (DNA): TGTGCCACCAGTGATACTACGGGACAGCCCTATGGCTACACCTTC. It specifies CATSDTTGQPYGYTF.

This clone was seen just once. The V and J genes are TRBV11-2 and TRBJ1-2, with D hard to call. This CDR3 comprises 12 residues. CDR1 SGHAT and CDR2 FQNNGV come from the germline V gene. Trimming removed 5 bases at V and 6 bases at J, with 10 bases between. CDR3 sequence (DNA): TGTGCCAGCAGCCCTGACGGTCATGGCTACACCTTC. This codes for CASSPDGHGYTF.

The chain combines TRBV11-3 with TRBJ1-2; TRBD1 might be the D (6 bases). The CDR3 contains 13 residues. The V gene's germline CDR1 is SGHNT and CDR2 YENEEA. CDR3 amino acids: CASRGPSSRGYTF. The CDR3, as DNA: TGTGCATCACGGGGGCCGTCCTCTCGGGGCTACACCTTC.

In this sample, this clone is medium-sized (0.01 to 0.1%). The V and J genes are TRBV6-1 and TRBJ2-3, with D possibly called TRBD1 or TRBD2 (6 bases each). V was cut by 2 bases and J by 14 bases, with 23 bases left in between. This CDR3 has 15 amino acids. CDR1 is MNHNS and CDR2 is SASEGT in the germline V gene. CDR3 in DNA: TGTGCCAGCAGTGAAAGATCGGCCGGTGTGGGGGGCGGGTATTTT. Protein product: CASSERSAGVGGGYF.

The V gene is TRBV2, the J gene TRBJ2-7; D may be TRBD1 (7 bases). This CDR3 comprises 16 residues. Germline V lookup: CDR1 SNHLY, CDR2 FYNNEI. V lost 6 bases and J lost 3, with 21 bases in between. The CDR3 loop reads CASRTQGGLKRYEQYF. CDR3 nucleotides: TGTGCCAGCAGGACCCAGGGGGGCCTAAAACGCTACGAGCAGTACTTC.

The CDR3 here is CASSLEGQAFTEAFF. The CDR3 nucleotides are TGCGCCAGCAGCTTGGAGGGGCAGGCATTCACTGAAGCTTTCTTT. The chain combines TRBV5-1 with TRBJ1-1; D might be TRBD1 (5 bases). The germline V gene encodes CDR1 SGHRS and CDR2 YFSETQ. V was clipped by 0 bases and J by 4 bases, with 13 bases between them. The CDR3 consists of 15 residues. Full variable domain (missing parts from reference TRBV5-1 and TRBJ1-1): KAGVTQTPRYLIKTRGQQVTLSCSPISGHRSVSWYQQTPGQGLQFLFEYFSETQRNKGNFPGRFSGRQFSNSRSEMNVSTLELGDSALYLCASSLEGQAFTEAFFGQGTRLTVV.

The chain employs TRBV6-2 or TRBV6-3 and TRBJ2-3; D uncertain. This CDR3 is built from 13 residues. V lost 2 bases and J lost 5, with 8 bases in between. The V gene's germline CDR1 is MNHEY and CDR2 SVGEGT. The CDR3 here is CASSYEDLDTQYF. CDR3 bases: TGTGCCAGCAGTTACGAGGATTTAGATACGCAGTATTTT.

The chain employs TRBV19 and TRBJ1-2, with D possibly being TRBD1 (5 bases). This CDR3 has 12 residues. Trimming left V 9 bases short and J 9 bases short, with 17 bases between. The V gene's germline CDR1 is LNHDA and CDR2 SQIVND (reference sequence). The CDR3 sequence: CASGTGPFSYTF. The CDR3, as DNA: TGTGCCAGCGGGACGGGACCCTTCAGCTACACCTTC.

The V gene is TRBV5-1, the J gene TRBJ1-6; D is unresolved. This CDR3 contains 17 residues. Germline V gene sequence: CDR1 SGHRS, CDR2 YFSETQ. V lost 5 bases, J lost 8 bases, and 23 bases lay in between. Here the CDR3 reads CASSLEFVPRRDSPLHF. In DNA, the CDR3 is TGCGCCAGCAGTCTTGAGTTCGTCCCGAGGAGAGATTCACCCCTCCACTTT.

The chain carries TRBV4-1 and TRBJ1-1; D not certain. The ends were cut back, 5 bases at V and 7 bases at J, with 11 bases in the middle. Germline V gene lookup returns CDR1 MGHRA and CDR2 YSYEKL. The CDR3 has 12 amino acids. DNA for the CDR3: TGCGCCAGCAGCTCCCGAACGGATGAAGCTTTCTTT. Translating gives CASSSRTDEAFF.

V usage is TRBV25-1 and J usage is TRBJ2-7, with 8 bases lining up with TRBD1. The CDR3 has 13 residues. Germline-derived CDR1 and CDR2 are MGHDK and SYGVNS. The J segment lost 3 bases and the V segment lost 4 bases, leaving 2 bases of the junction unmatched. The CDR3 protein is CASSGTGFYEQYF. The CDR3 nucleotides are TGTGCCAGCAGTGGGACAGGGTTCTACGAGCAGTACTTC.

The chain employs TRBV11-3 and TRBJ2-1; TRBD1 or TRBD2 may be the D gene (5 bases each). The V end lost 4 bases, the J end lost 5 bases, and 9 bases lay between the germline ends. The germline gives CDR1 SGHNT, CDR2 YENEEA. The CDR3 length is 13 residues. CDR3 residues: CASSSRGDNEQFF. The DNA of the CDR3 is TGTGCCAGCAGCTCTAGAGGGGACAATGAGCAGTTCTTC.

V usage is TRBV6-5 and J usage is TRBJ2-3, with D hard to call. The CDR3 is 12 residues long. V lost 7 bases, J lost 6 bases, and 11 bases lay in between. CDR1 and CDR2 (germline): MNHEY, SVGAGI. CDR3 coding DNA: TGTGCCAGCACCCTTGGCGCGGATACGCAGTATTTT. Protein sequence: CASTLGADTQYF.

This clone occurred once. The CDR3 loop reads CASSTTPGGQPQHF. CDR3 coding DNA: TGTGCCAGTAGCACCACACCGGGGGGTCAGCCCCAGCATTTT. The chain recombines TRBV19 with TRBJ1-5, with TRBD1 as a possible D gene (5 bases). Germline V gives CDR1 LNHDA, CDR2 SQIVND (reference sequence). This CDR3 contains 14 residues. Trimming removed 6 bases at V and 6 bases at J, with 15 bases between.

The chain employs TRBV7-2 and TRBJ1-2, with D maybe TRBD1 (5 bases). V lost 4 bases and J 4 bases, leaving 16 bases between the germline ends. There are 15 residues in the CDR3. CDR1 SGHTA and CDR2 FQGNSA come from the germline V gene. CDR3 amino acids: CASSSAIGAAYGYTF. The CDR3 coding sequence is TGTGCCAGCAGCTCCGCTATCGGGGCAGCCTATGGCTACACCTTC. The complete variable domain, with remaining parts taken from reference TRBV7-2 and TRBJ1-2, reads GAGVSQSPSNKVTEKGKDVELRCDPISGHTALYWYRQSLGQGLEFLIYFQGNSAPDKSGLPSDRFSAERTGGSVSTLTIQRTQQEDSAVYLCASSSAIGAAYGYTFGSGTRLTVV.

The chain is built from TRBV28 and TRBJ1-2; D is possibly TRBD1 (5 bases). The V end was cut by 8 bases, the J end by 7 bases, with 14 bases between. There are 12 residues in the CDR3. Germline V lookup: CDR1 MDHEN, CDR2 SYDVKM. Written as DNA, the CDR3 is TGTGCCAGCGGGGGAGCCTGGGGTGGCTACACCTTC. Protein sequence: CASGGAWGGYTF.

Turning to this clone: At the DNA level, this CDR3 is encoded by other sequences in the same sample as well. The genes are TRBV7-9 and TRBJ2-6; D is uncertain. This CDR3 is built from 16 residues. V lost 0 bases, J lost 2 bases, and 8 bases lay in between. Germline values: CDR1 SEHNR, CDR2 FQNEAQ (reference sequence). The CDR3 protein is CASSLAQGTGANVLTF. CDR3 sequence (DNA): TGTGCCAGCAGCTTAGCGCAAGGGACTGGGGCCAACGTCCTGACTTTC.

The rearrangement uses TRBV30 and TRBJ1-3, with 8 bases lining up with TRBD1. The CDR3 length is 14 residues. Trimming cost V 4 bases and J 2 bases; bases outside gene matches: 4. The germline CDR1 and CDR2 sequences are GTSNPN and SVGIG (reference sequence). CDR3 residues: CAWNQGATGNTIYF. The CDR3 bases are TGTGCCTGGAATCAGGGGGCAACTGGAAACACCATATATTTT.

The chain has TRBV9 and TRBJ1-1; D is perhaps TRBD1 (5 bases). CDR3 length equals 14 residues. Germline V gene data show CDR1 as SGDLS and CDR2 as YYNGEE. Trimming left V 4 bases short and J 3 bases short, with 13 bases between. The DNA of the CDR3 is TGTGCCAGCAGCCCTAGTCAGGGAGACACTGAAGCTTTCTTT. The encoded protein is CASSPSQGDTEAFF.

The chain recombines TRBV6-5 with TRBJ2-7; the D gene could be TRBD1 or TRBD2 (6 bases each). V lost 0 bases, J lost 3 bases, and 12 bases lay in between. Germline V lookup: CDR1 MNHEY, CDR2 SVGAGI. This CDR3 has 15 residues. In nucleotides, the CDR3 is TGTGCCAGCAGTTACTCGAGGGGGGCGAACTACGAGCAGTACTTC. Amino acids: CASSYSRGANYEQYF.

The DNA for the CDR3 is TGCGCCAGCAGCTTGGGGACAGGACCCTCTGAGTCTGGAAACACCATATATTTT. This gives the protein CASSLGTGPSESGNTIYF. This sequence joins TRBV5-1 and TRBJ1-3; 7 nucleotides match TRBD1. Germline V gene lookup returns CDR1 SGHRS and CDR2 YFSETQ. The CDR3 loop spans 18 amino acids. Trimming took 0 bases from V and 1 from J; bases not matched to a gene: 10.

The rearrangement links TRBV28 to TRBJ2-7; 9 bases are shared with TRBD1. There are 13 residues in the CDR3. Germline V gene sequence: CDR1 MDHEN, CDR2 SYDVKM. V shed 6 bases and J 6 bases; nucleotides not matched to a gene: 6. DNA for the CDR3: TGTGCCAGCAGGACACAGGGGGCGCTCGAGCAGTACTTC. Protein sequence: CASRTQGALEQYF.

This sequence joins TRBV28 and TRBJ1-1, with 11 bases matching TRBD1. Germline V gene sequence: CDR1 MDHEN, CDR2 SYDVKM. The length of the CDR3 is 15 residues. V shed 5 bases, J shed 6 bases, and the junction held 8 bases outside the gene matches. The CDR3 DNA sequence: TGTGCCAGCAGTACGAGGACAGGGGGCCTCGCTGAAGCTTTCTTT. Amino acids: CASSTRTGGLAEAFF.

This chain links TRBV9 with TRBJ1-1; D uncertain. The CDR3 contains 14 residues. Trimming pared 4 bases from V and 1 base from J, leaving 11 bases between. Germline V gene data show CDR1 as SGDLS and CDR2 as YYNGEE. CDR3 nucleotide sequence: TGTGCCAGCAGCCCGAGAACATCGAACACTGAAGCTTTCTTT. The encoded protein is CASSPRTSNTEAFF.